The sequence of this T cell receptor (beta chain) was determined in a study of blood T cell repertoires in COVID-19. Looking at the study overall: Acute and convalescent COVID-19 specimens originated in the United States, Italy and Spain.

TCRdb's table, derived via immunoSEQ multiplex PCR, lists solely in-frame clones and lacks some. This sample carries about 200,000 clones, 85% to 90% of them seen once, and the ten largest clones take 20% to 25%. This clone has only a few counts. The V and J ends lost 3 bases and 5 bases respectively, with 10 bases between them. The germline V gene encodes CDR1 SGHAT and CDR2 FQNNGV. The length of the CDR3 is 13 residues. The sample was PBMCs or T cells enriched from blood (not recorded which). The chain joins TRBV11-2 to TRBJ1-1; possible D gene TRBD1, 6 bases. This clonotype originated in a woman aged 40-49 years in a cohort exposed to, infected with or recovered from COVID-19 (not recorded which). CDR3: CASSLERGTEAFF. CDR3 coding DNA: TGTGCCAGCAGCTTGGAGAGGGGGACTGAAGCTTTCTTT. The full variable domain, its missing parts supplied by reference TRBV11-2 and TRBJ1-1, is EAGVAQSPRYKIIEKRQSVAFWCNPISGHATLYWYQQILGQGPKLLIQFQNNGVVDDSQLPKDRFSAERLKGVDSTLKIQPAKLEDSAVYLCASSLERGTEAFFGQGTRLTVV.